Listed below are T cell receptor beta chains from one sample, sequenced in a study of cytotoxic CD8 clonotypes in ibrutinib-treated CLL. Sequenced by immunoSEQ multiplex PCR; TCRdb stores in-frame clones only, minus some. The sample records some 150,000 clones, approximately 80% being singletons. Sequenced material: PBMCs, taken after 24 months of ibrutinib treatment. These receptor sequences come from a human donor with chronic lymphocytic leukemia. CDR3s include the opening cysteine and the closing phenylalanine or tryptophan. The order of the fields is CDR3 protein, CDR3 DNA, D gene, V gene, clone size, J gene. The D gene is left open where the match is weak. Some rows mark clone size as missing; the rest say once, few, many or name a class of expanded clone.

cdr3_aa: CASSLTRNTEAFF
cdr3_nt: TGTGCCAGCAGCTTAACAAGGAACACTGAAGCTTTCTTT
d_call: .
v_call: TRBV12-1
clone_size: .
j_call: TRBJ1-1

cdr3_aa: CASSPPFSYEQYF
cdr3_nt: TGTGCCAGCAGCCCCCCCTTCTCCTACGAGCAGTACTTC
d_call: .
v_call: TRBV28
clone_size: .
j_call: TRBJ2-7

cdr3_aa: CASSAKGGSSEQYF
cdr3_nt: TGTGCCAGCAGTGCCAAGGGGGGGTCGTCCGAGCAGTACTTC
d_call: .
v_call: TRBV6-1
clone_size: .
j_call: TRBJ2-7

cdr3_aa: CASRSGATNEKLFF
cdr3_nt: TGTGCCAGCAGGTCCGGGGCAACTAATGAAAAACTGTTTTTT
d_call: .
v_call: TRBV6-5
clone_size: many
j_call: TRBJ1-4

cdr3_aa: CASSPSGRAGQPQHF
cdr3_nt: TGTGCCAGCAGCCCCTCGGGGCGCGCTGGTCAGCCCCAGCATTTT
d_call: .
v_call: TRBV4-2
clone_size: .
j_call: TRBJ1-5

cdr3_aa: CASSLRPSGGTDTQYF
cdr3_nt: TGTGCCAGCAGCTTACGTCCTAGCGGGGGCACAGATACGCAGTATTTT
d_call: TRBD2
v_call: TRBV7-2
clone_size: few
j_call: TRBJ2-3

cdr3_aa: CASSLGSYEQYF
cdr3_nt: TGTGCCAGCAGTTTAGGGTCCTACGAGCAGTACTTC
d_call: .
v_call: TRBV28
clone_size: .
j_call: TRBJ2-7

cdr3_aa: CSVDAAMNTEAFF
cdr3_nt: TGCAGCGTTGATGCGGCAATGAACACTGAAGCTTTCTTT
d_call: .
v_call: TRBV29-1
clone_size: .
j_call: TRBJ1-1

cdr3_aa: CASSPDINYGYTF
cdr3_nt: TGTGCCAGCAGCCCCGACATTAACTATGGCTACACCTTC
d_call: .
v_call: TRBV4-2
clone_size: once
j_call: TRBJ1-2

cdr3_aa: CASSLRATGELFF
cdr3_nt: TGTGCCAGTAGTCTACGTGCCACCGGGGAGCTGTTTTTT
d_call: .
v_call: TRBV19
clone_size: .
j_call: TRBJ2-2

cdr3_aa: CASSVSPGHNSPLHF
cdr3_nt: TGTGCCAGCAGCGTTTCCCCAGGCCACAATTCACCCCTCCACTTT
d_call: .
v_call: TRBV9
clone_size: .
j_call: TRBJ1-6

cdr3_aa: CASSEMAWAGGEQYF
cdr3_nt: TGTGCCAGCAGTGAAATGGCGTGGGCAGGGGGCGAGCAGTACTTC
d_call: TRBD1
v_call: TRBV6-1
clone_size: .
j_call: TRBJ2-7

cdr3_aa: CASSPGQKNTEAFF
cdr3_nt: TGTGCCAGCAGCCCGGGACAGAAGAACACTGAAGCTTTCTTT
d_call: TRBD1
v_call: TRBV9
clone_size: .
j_call: TRBJ1-1

cdr3_aa: CASSRDRGRNYGYTF
cdr3_nt: TGTGCCAGCAGCAGGGACAGGGGACGGAACTATGGCTACACCTTC
d_call: TRBD1
v_call: TRBV11-2
clone_size: .
j_call: TRBJ1-2

cdr3_aa: CASSQVGSSNYGYTF
cdr3_nt: TGTGCCAGCAGCCAAGTAGGGAGCTCTAACTATGGCTACACCTTC
d_call: .
v_call: TRBV4-2
clone_size: .
j_call: TRBJ1-2

cdr3_aa: CASSHNRVSNYGYTF
cdr3_nt: TGTGCCAGCAGTCACAACAGGGTTTCTAACTATGGCTACACCTTC
d_call: .
v_call: TRBV27
clone_size: .
j_call: TRBJ1-2

cdr3_aa: CASSLMHQETQYF
cdr3_nt: TGCGCCAGCAGCTTGATGCACCAAGAGACCCAGTACTTC
d_call: .
v_call: TRBV5-1
clone_size: once
j_call: TRBJ2-5

cdr3_aa: CASSPYSGSRTDTQYF
cdr3_nt: TGTGCCAGCTCACCCTATAGCGGGAGTAGGACAGATACGCAGTATTTT
d_call: TRBD2
v_call: TRBV18
clone_size: .
j_call: TRBJ2-3

cdr3_aa: CASNLGQAGTGELFF
cdr3_nt: TGTGCCAGCAACTTGGGACAGGCCGGCACCGGGGAGCTGTTTTTT
d_call: TRBD1
v_call: TRBV7-8
clone_size: .
j_call: TRBJ2-2